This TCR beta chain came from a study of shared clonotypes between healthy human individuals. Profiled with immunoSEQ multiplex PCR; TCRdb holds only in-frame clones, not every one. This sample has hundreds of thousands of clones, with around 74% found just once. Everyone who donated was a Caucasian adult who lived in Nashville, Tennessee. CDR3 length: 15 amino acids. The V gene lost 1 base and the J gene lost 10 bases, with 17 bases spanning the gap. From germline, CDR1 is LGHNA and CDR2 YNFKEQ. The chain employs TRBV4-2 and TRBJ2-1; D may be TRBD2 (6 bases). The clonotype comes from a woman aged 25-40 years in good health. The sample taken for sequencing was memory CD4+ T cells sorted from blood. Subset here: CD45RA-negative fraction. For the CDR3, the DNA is TGTGCCAGCAGCCAAGGCGGGGCCCGGGGCTCCGAGCAGTTCTTC. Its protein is CASSQGGARGSEQFF.